Reported below is one T cell receptor (beta chain). This record belongs to a study of cytomegalovirus exposure and HLA in healthy donors. This CDR3 has 15 residues. V was clipped by 2 bases and J by 2 bases, with 13 bases between them. Germline lookup yields CDR1 SSHAT and CDR2 FNYEAQ (reference sequence). The PCR employed 60 Vbeta primers together with 13 Jbeta primers. TCRdb keeps only in-frame clones here, not all; method: immunoSEQ multiplex PCR. The table shows around 140,000 clones, with 75% occurring only once. The sequence came from a man aged 25-45 years in good health and CMV-seronegative. This chain links TRBV7-7 with TRBJ2-7; D is possibly TRBD2 (6 bases). The sequencing sample was made of PBMCs. CDR3 sequence (DNA): TGTGCCAGCAGCTTAAGGCGGGACGGTCCCTACGAGCAGTACTTC. Amino acids: CASSLRRDGPYEQYF.